This entry features one TCR beta chain sequence. Its antigen is as yet unknown. The naive CD8 population came from CD45RO-negative cells selected for CCR7, without terminally differentiated effector memory CD45RA+ cells. Donors were healthy HIV-negative adults without recent acute infections or vaccinations. V gave up 9 bases and J gave up 2 bases; unmatched junction bases: 4. CDR1 and CDR2 from the germline V gene are LNHDA and SQIVND (reference sequence). The CDR3 totals 14 residues. The data derive from a study of shared clonotypes between healthy human individuals. Study summary: Per-donor plates numbered three CD4 naive, three CD4 memory, two CD8 naive and one CD8 memory. Overall study findings and caveats: A handful of donors showed sharing of around 5.3% of naive CD4 clonotypes.

Replicate sorted-subset PCRs were loaded with roughly 200 ng DNA, roughly 33,000 T cell genomes. Assay used: immunoSEQ multiplex PCR; TCRdb lists only in-frame clones, some missing. The profile covers 2 million or so clones, with approximately 94% appearing a single time and roughly 1% taken by the ten largest. This chain links TRBV19 with TRBJ2-7; 13 bases are shared with TRBD2. The TCR originated in a man younger than 30 in good health. Sequenced sample: naive CD8+ T cells sorted from blood. This chain's CDR3 is CASRLAGGPYEQYF. CDR3 in DNA: TGTGCCAGCAGACTAGCGGGGGGACCCTACGAGCAGTACTTC. Full variable domain (remainder filled in from reference TRBV19 and TRBJ2-7): DGGITQSPKYLFRKEGQNVTLSCEQNLNHDAMYWYRQDPGQGLRLIYYSQIVNDFQKGDIAEGYSVSREKKESFPLTVTSAQKNPTAFYLCASRLAGGPYEQYFGPGTRLTVT.